Sequencing of this T cell receptor beta chain was carried out in a study of CD8 T cells in Susac syndrome. Findings of the study overall: A relatively small number of individuals underwent TCR sequencing and HLA analysis.

About 0.45 to 1 ug RNA was reverse transcribed with random hexamers. The immunoSEQ assay covered 54 Vbeta and 13 Jbeta segments for CDR3. TCRdb re-called the immunoSEQ multiplex PCR reads through MiXCR, storing one row per CDR3 protein. Of roughly 120,000 distinct CDR3 sequences in the sample, about 92% were seen once. In the case of this clonotype: As yet, its antigen is unknown.

CD8+ and CD4+ blood T cells underwent TCR beta sequencing. Negative isolation yielded the CD8+ and CD4+ T cells, while FACS enriched the TEMRA cells. V shed 10 bases and J shed 6 bases, with 13 bases lying between them. The CDR3 sequence is 12 residues long. Germline V gives CDR1 SGHTA, CDR2 FQGNSA. The V gene is TRBV7-2, the J gene TRBJ2-1; D is ambiguous. This sequence originates from a human donor with multiple sclerosis. Sequencing was carried out using CD4+ T cells from PBMCs. CDR3 in amino acids: CAISTVPNEQFF. Written as DNA, the CDR3 is TGTGCCATCTCAACAGTCCCCAATGAGCAGTTCTTC.